A single sample gave rise to the 3 T cell receptor beta chains below, sequenced in a study of graft-versus-host responses after intestinal transplantation. Their antigens remain unidentified. Clones were read by immunoSEQ multiplex PCR, and TCRdb kept only the in-frame ones, dropping some. The table lists about 50,000 clones, approximately 84% of them singletons. The sample here was unstimulated CD4+ T cells sorted from spleen or lymph node cells, taken before transplant. These receptors all come from a human donor who was the organ donor for an intestinal transplant.

In this sample, this clone turned up a few times. V gene TRBV25-1 combines with J gene TRBJ2-7; 8 nucleotides agree with TRBD1. Trimming removed 3 bases from V and 2 bases from J; junction bases left unmatched: 3. The CDR3 length is 14 residues. Germline V gene data show CDR1 as MGHDK and CDR2 as SYGVNS. This CDR3 is CASSDRQGPYEQYF. The CDR3 DNA reads as TGTGCCAGCAGTGACCGACAGGGGCCCTACGAGCAGTACTTC.

The chain couples TRBV21-1 to TRBJ1-5. TRBV21-1 has pseudogene status. The length of the CDR3 is 16 residues. The CDR3 nucleotides read TGTGCCAGCAGCGCCGACGGGACCGGCCTTAATCAGCCCCAGCATTTT. Amino acid sequence: CASSADGTGLNQPQHF.

The chain couples TRBV7-9 to TRBJ2-4, with D possibly being TRBD1 (6 bases). The V gene lost 9 bases and the J gene lost 7 bases, with 13 bases spanning the gap. Germline V CDR1 and CDR2: SEHNR, FQNEAQ (reference sequence). CDR3 size: 12 residues. The CDR3: CAREQGDNIQYF. The CDR3 region has the DNA TGTGCCAGGGAACAGGGAGACAACATTCAGTACTTC.